This T cell receptor (beta chain) was sequenced for a study of human T cells and chemical hapten exposure. Each CDR3 protein is one row after TCRdb ran MiXCR on the RACE reads. The data contain about 120,000 distinct CDR3 sequences, roughly 13% of them seen just once; the ten biggest clones take up 0.9% to 0.95%. Turning to this clonotype: Its matching antigen is unknown.

Overall study findings and caveats: Alopecia in the donors means their immune response may deviate from healthy people's.

As to time point: patch test 1, 2 weeks after DPC sensitization. Treatment in this sample: therapeutic diphenylcyclopropenone sensitization with weekly scalp DPC. Total RNA was isolated from whole blood that had not been fractionated. Germline CDR1 reads KGHSH; CDR2 reads LQKENI. The CDR3 length is 18 residues. J was trimmed by 0 bases and V by 6 bases; bases with no gene match: 10. The chain couples TRBV18 to TRBJ2-6; TRBD1 matches 8 bases. Sample: whole blood, taken in connection with sensitization to the hapten diphenylcyclopropenone (DPC). The clonotype comes from a man in his late teens or twenties with alopecia areata. Some clones in this sample may be carry-over from other donors' samples. The CDR3 loop is CASSRFGQGLSGANVLTF. The CDR3 bases are TGTGCCAGCTCGCGTTTCGGACAGGGACTCTCTGGGGCCAACGTCCTGACTTTC.